This is a list of T cell receptor beta chains from one sample in a study of cytomegalovirus exposure and HLA in healthy donors. Using immunoSEQ multiplex PCR, the repertoire was profiled, and TCRdb retains in-frame clones only, with some absent. In the table there are about 130,000 clones, almost 85% of which are singletons. The material sequenced was PBMCs. The receptors were sampled from a boy aged 2 to 10 in good health and CMV-seronegative. Both conserved end residues are part of each CDR3. Fields, in order: CDR3 protein, CDR3 DNA, clone size, J gene, D gene, V gene. The D gene is left open where the match is weak. Clone sizes are given selectively: once, few, many, or a class where the clone is expanded.

CDR3 protein: CASSDRERGGFDTDTQYF
CDR3 DNA: TGTGCCAGCAGCGATCGGGAGCGGGGGGGCTTTGACACAGATACGCAGTATTTT
clone size: -
J gene: TRBJ2-3
D gene: TRBD2
V gene: TRBV7-9

CDR3 protein: CATISTLTGEGTGELFF
CDR3 DNA: TGTGCCACCATCTCGACTTTGACAGGGGAAGGAACCGGGGAGCTGTTTTTT
clone size: -
J gene: TRBJ2-2
D gene: TRBD1
V gene: TRBV15

CDR3 protein: CATSRTRGGQFF
CDR3 DNA: TGTGCCACCAGCAGGACTAGAGGTGGGCAGTTCTTC
clone size: -
J gene: TRBJ2-1
D gene: -
V gene: TRBV15

CDR3 protein: CASSPQGNTIYF
CDR3 DNA: TGTGCCAGCAGCCCACAGGGAAACACCATATATTTT
clone size: few
J gene: TRBJ1-3
D gene: -
V gene: TRBV6-1

CDR3 protein: CASSGVPRDEQFF
CDR3 DNA: TGTGCCAGCTCAGGGGTCCCCCGGGATGAGCAGTTCTTC
clone size: -
J gene: TRBJ2-1
D gene: -
V gene: TRBV27

CDR3 protein: CASGQGISGANVLTF
CDR3 DNA: TGTGCCAGCGGACAGGGTATCTCTGGGGCCAACGTCCTGACTTTC
clone size: -
J gene: TRBJ2-6
D gene: TRBD1
V gene: TRBV6-5

CDR3 protein: CASSISGGTRDTEAFF
CDR3 DNA: TGTGCCAGCAGCATAAGTGGAGGAACCCGGGACACTGAAGCTTTCTTT
clone size: -
J gene: TRBJ1-1
D gene: -
V gene: TRBV7-9

CDR3 protein: CASTRTAGDTQYF
CDR3 DNA: TGTGCCAGCACTCGGACGGCGGGAGATACGCAGTATTTT
clone size: -
J gene: TRBJ2-3
D gene: -
V gene: TRBV6-5

CDR3 protein: CASSLEGGPYGYTF
CDR3 DNA: TGTGCCAGCAGCTTAGAAGGGGGCCCATATGGCTACACCTTC
clone size: -
J gene: TRBJ1-2
D gene: TRBD1
V gene: TRBV11-2

CDR3 protein: CASSEFRGSYEQYF
CDR3 DNA: TGTGCCAGCAGTGAATTCAGGGGCTCCTACGAGCAGTACTTC
clone size: -
J gene: TRBJ2-7
D gene: -
V gene: TRBV6-1

CDR3 protein: CATSSPRPPDTGELFF
CDR3 DNA: TGTGCCACCAGCAGCCCCCGCCCGCCGGACACCGGGGAGCTGTTTTTT
clone size: -
J gene: TRBJ2-2
D gene: -
V gene: TRBV15

CDR3 protein: CASSLQGNTEAFF
CDR3 DNA: TGTGCCAGCAGTCTACAGGGGAACACTGAAGCTTTCTTT
clone size: -
J gene: TRBJ1-1
D gene: -
V gene: TRBV6-5

CDR3 protein: CASSQKGTGQSSYEQYF
CDR3 DNA: TGCGCCAGCAGCCAGAAGGGAACAGGGCAAAGCTCCTACGAGCAGTACTTC
clone size: -
J gene: TRBJ2-7
D gene: -
V gene: TRBV4-3

CDR3 protein: CASTEQGMSTEAFF
CDR3 DNA: TGTGCCAGTACCGAGCAGGGGATGAGCACTGAAGCTTTCTTT
clone size: -
J gene: TRBJ1-1
D gene: -
V gene: TRBV19

CDR3 protein: CASSVVPSEKLFF
CDR3 DNA: TGTGCCAGCAGCGTAGTCCCCTCGGAAAAACTGTTTTTT
clone size: -
J gene: TRBJ1-4
D gene: -
V gene: TRBV9

CDR3 protein: CASSYSSSRVETQYF
CDR3 DNA: TGTGCCAGCAGTTACTCGAGCAGTCGGGTAGAGACCCAGTACTTC
clone size: few
J gene: TRBJ2-5
D gene: -
V gene: TRBV6-6

CDR3 protein: CASSPSVFSGNTIYF
CDR3 DNA: TGTGCCAGCAGCCCCTCCGTCTTCTCTGGAAACACCATATATTTT
clone size: -
J gene: TRBJ1-3
D gene: -
V gene: TRBV7-9

CDR3 protein: CASSRTDFYGYTF
CDR3 DNA: TGTGCCAGTAGTAGGACAGATTTCTATGGCTACACCTTC
clone size: -
J gene: TRBJ1-2
D gene: -
V gene: TRBV19

CDR3 protein: CASSIGRDYGYTF
CDR3 DNA: TGTGCCAGTAGTATCGGGAGGGACTATGGCTACACCTTC
clone size: once
J gene: TRBJ1-2
D gene: -
V gene: TRBV19

CDR3 protein: CASSSATGSDGYTF
CDR3 DNA: TGTGCCAGCAGTTCAGCGACAGGGTCCGATGGCTACACCTTC
clone size: -
J gene: TRBJ1-2
D gene: TRBD1
V gene: TRBV6-1

CDR3 protein: CASSLPGIGYGYTF
CDR3 DNA: TGTGCCAGCAGCTTACCAGGAATAGGCTATGGCTACACCTTC
clone size: -
J gene: TRBJ1-2
D gene: -
V gene: TRBV11-2

CDR3 protein: CASSRQGARGYGYTF
CDR3 DNA: TGTGCCAGCAGCCGGCAGGGGGCGCGGGGCTATGGCTACACCTTC
clone size: -
J gene: TRBJ1-2
D gene: TRBD1
V gene: TRBV7-9

CDR3 protein: CASSLGGIRVSTDTQYF
CDR3 DNA: TGTGCCAGCAGCTTGGGAGGAATCAGGGTTAGCACAGATACGCAGTATTTT
clone size: -
J gene: TRBJ2-3
D gene: -
V gene: TRBV5-6

CDR3 protein: CASSPTGGYEQYF
CDR3 DNA: TGTGCCAGCTCACCTACAGGGGGCTACGAGCAGTACTTC
clone size: -
J gene: TRBJ2-7
D gene: TRBD1
V gene: TRBV18

CDR3 protein: CASSLLQGLGYGYTF
CDR3 DNA: TGTGCCAGCAGCTTGTTACAGGGCCTAGGCTATGGCTACACCTTC
clone size: -
J gene: TRBJ1-2
D gene: -
V gene: TRBV5-6

CDR3 protein: CASSEWGDGTYEQYF
CDR3 DNA: TGTGCCAGCAGTGAATGGGGGGACGGGACCTACGAGCAGTACTTC
clone size: once
J gene: TRBJ2-7
D gene: -
V gene: TRBV6-4

CDR3 protein: CASTYVSDTQYF
CDR3 DNA: TGTGCCAGCACCTACGTTTCAGATACGCAGTATTTT
clone size: few
J gene: TRBJ2-3
D gene: -
V gene: TRBV6-6

CDR3 protein: CASSFRGTGQYNSPLHF
CDR3 DNA: TGTGCCAGCAGCTTTCGGGGGACAGGGCAGTATAATTCACCCCTCCACTTT
clone size: -
J gene: TRBJ1-6
D gene: TRBD1
V gene: TRBV11-3

CDR3 protein: CASSLTGVHEQYF
CDR3 DNA: TGTGCCAGTAGTTTAACAGGGGTCCACGAGCAGTACTTC
clone size: -
J gene: TRBJ2-7
D gene: TRBD1
V gene: TRBV19

CDR3 protein: CASSLVARPWEQYF
CDR3 DNA: TGTGCCAGCAGCTTAGTTGCCAGGCCCTGGGAGCAGTACTTC
clone size: -
J gene: TRBJ2-7
D gene: -
V gene: TRBV7-9

CDR3 protein: CASTPPGRAHTEAFF
CDR3 DNA: TGTGCCAGCACCCCCCCAGGCAGGGCGCACACTGAAGCTTTCTTT
clone size: -
J gene: TRBJ1-1
D gene: -
V gene: TRBV5-6

CDR3 protein: CASSRTGGNTEAFF
CDR3 DNA: TGTGCCAGCAGCAGGACAGGGGGGAACACTGAAGCTTTCTTT
clone size: -
J gene: TRBJ1-1
D gene: TRBD1
V gene: TRBV7-8

CDR3 protein: CASSTRAGAYTEAFF
CDR3 DNA: TGTGCCAGCAGCACCCGTGCAGGGGCGTACACTGAAGCTTTCTTT
clone size: -
J gene: TRBJ1-1
D gene: -
V gene: TRBV7-9

CDR3 protein: CASSLSDSTYGYTF
CDR3 DNA: TGTGCCAGCAGCTTATCCGACAGCACCTATGGCTACACCTTC
clone size: -
J gene: TRBJ1-2
D gene: -
V gene: TRBV7-9

CDR3 protein: CASSQSTGKDGYTF
CDR3 DNA: TGTGCCAGCTCACAATCCACAGGGAAGGATGGCTACACCTTC
clone size: -
J gene: TRBJ1-2
D gene: -
V gene: TRBV18

CDR3 protein: CASSQLLQGQGGSNQPQHF
CDR3 DNA: TGCGCCAGCAGCCAACTATTACAAGGACAGGGGGGTAGCAATCAGCCCCAGCATTTT
clone size: -
J gene: TRBJ1-5
D gene: TRBD1
V gene: TRBV4-1

CDR3 protein: CASSAGGKVAWNTIYF
CDR3 DNA: TGTGCCAGCAGTGCGGGCGGTAAAGTAGCGTGGAACACCATATATTTT
clone size: -
J gene: TRBJ1-3
D gene: -
V gene: TRBV2

CDR3 protein: CASSYLGVYNSPLHF
CDR3 DNA: TGTGCCAGCAGTTACTTAGGGGTTTATAATTCACCCCTCCACTTT
clone size: -
J gene: TRBJ1-6
D gene: -
V gene: TRBV6-5

CDR3 protein: CAISESIGGQNTEAFF
CDR3 DNA: TGTGCCATCAGTGAGTCGATAGGCGGGCAGAACACTGAAGCTTTCTTT
clone size: -
J gene: TRBJ1-1
D gene: -
V gene: TRBV10-3

CDR3 protein: CASYRWGVATEAFF
CDR3 DNA: TGTGCCAGTTACAGGTGGGGGGTGGCCACTGAAGCTTTCTTT
clone size: once
J gene: TRBJ1-1
D gene: -
V gene: TRBV6-5

CDR3 protein: CASSIYGAAGANVLTF
CDR3 DNA: TGTGCCAGTAGTATCTATGGGGCGGCTGGGGCCAACGTCCTGACTTTC
clone size: -
J gene: TRBJ2-6
D gene: -
V gene: TRBV19

CDR3 protein: CATGQGSHEQYF
CDR3 DNA: TGTGCCACCGGACAGGGGTCCCACGAGCAGTACTTC
clone size: -
J gene: TRBJ2-7
D gene: TRBD1
V gene: TRBV10-3

CDR3 protein: CASSEDREGNQPQHF
CDR3 DNA: TGCGCCAGCAGTGAGGACAGGGAGGGCAATCAGCCCCAGCATTTT
clone size: -
J gene: TRBJ1-5
D gene: TRBD1
V gene: TRBV10-1

CDR3 protein: CASSVTGQGGKYEQYF
CDR3 DNA: TGTGCCAGCAGCGTAACCGGACAGGGAGGAAAATACGAGCAGTACTTC
clone size: once
J gene: TRBJ2-7
D gene: TRBD1
V gene: TRBV9

CDR3 protein: CASSIIQGDYGYTF
CDR3 DNA: TGTGCCAGTAGTATAATTCAAGGGGACTATGGCTACACCTTC
clone size: -
J gene: TRBJ1-2
D gene: -
V gene: TRBV19

CDR3 protein: CASSFLRVGETQYF
CDR3 DNA: TGTGCCAGCAGTTTCCTCAGGGTTGGAGAGACCCAGTACTTC
clone size: -
J gene: TRBJ2-5
D gene: -
V gene: TRBV6-6

CDR3 protein: CASSQDEGRGNTEAFF
CDR3 DNA: TGTGCCAGCAGCCAAGATGAGGGCAGGGGGAACACTGAAGCTTTCTTT
clone size: few
J gene: TRBJ1-1
D gene: -
V gene: TRBV4-2

CDR3 protein: CASASGQFNEKLFF
CDR3 DNA: TGTGCCAGCGCCTCGGGACAGTTTAATGAAAAACTGTTTTTT
clone size: -
J gene: TRBJ1-4
D gene: TRBD1
V gene: TRBV7-9

CDR3 protein: CASSLGQGAGEKLFF
CDR3 DNA: TGTGCCAGCAGCTTAGGACAGGGGGCGGGTGAAAAACTGTTTTTT
clone size: -
J gene: TRBJ1-4
D gene: TRBD1
V gene: TRBV7-9